The 23 T cell receptor beta chains given below trace back to one sample, sequenced in a study of blood T cell repertoires in COVID-19. Sequenced by immunoSEQ multiplex PCR; TCRdb stores in-frame clones only, minus some. This table has about 210,000 clones, around 84% appearing once. Source material: peripheral blood. These receptors were collected from a woman over 75 with COVID-19, enrolled during active disease.

V is TRBV5-1 and J is TRBJ2-3; weak D call: TRBD2 (5 bases). Trimming cost V 4 bases and J 4 bases, with 13 bases left between them. Germline assignment: CDR1 SGHRS and CDR2 YFSETQ. There are 14 residues in the CDR3. The CDR3 DNA reads as TGCGCCAGCAGCCTTGGACTGGAAGCAGATACGCAGTATTTT. This translates into CASSLGLEADTQYF.

The rearrangement joins TRBV2 to TRBJ1-2; 8 bases line up with TRBD1. Germline trimming cut 10 bases from V and 1 base from J; bases unmatched to any gene: 5. This CDR3 is built from 13 residues. Germline V gene lookup returns CDR1 SNHLY and CDR2 FYNNEI. The CDR3 DNA follows: TGTGCCATTACCAGGGGGCTTAACTATGGCTACACCTTC. Protein product: CAITRGLNYGYTF.

V gene TRBV7-8 combines with J gene TRBJ2-3; 7 positions match TRBD1. The CDR3 is 14 amino acids. V gave up 5 bases and J gave up 4 bases; unmatched junction bases: 6. Germline CDR1 reads SGHVS; CDR2 reads FQNEAQ. CDR3 amino acids: CASSLGGSPDTQYF. The CDR3 DNA is TGTGCCAGCAGCCTAGGGGGCTCACCAGATACGCAGTATTTT.

The table lists this clone with a few counts. The V call is TRBV19, the J call TRBJ1-5; D gene uncertain. This CDR3 spans 12 amino acids. Germline CDR1 reads LNHDA; CDR2 reads SQIVND (reference sequence). The germline V and J ends were trimmed by 5 bases and 10 bases, with 12 bases remaining between them. CDR3 amino acids: CASSLPGGPQHF. The DNA of the CDR3 is TGTGCCAGTAGTCTGCCGGGTGGCCCCCAGCATTTT.

The V and J genes are TRBV25-1 and TRBJ1-2; D remains unclear. Trimming cost V 6 bases and J 7 bases, with 15 bases left between them. Germline CDR1 MGHDK, CDR2 SYGVNS. The CDR3 runs to 13 residues. DNA of the CDR3: TGTGCCAGCAGAACTTCTGTGGCGGGTGGCTACACCTTC. Translated: CASRTSVAGGYTF.

This rearrangement joins TRBV6-2 or TRBV6-3 to TRBJ2-1, with D tentatively TRBD1 (6 bases). CDR1 MNHEY and CDR2 SVGEGT come from the germline V gene. The ends were cut back, 4 bases at V and 3 bases at J, with 7 bases in the middle. The CDR3 runs to 13 residues. CDR3 DNA: TGTGCCAGCAGTTTGGACAGCTACAATGAGCAGTTCTTC. Its protein is CASSLDSYNEQFF.

The rearrangement links TRBV6-1 to TRBJ2-4; maybe TRBD2 (7 bases). Trimming removed 2 bases at V and 0 bases at J, with 14 bases between. From germline, CDR1 is MNHNS and CDR2 SASEGT. This CDR3 comprises 17 residues. The CDR3 sequence: CASSERGAVLAKNIQYF. Written as DNA, the CDR3 is TGTGCCAGCAGTGAACGGGGGGCAGTACTAGCCAAAAACATTCAGTACTTC.

The rearrangement joins TRBV5-1 to TRBJ1-2; 7 bases map to TRBD1. The length of the CDR3 is 13 residues. Losses at the gene ends were 4 bases for V and 6 bases for J; bases not matched to a gene: 6. The germline CDR1 and CDR2 sequences are SGHRS and YFSETQ. CDR3 sequence: CASSGGGTDGYTF. CDR3 DNA: TGCGCCAGCAGCGGAGGCGGGACAGATGGCTACACCTTC.

This clone was seen only a few times. V gene TRBV5-6 combines with J gene TRBJ2-3; weak D call: TRBD2 (5 bases). The germline gives CDR1 SGHDT, CDR2 YYEEEE. The V end lost 1 base, the J end lost 9 bases, and 12 bases lay between the germline ends. This CDR3 contains 13 residues. For the CDR3, the DNA is TGTGCCAGCAGCTTGTTCGGACTCCGGACGCAGTATTTT. Its protein product is CASSLFGLRTQYF.

The chain carries TRBV6-5 and TRBJ2-3, with no clear D. Germline CDR1 MNHEY, CDR2 SVGAGI. With 6 bases removed from V and 0 bases from J, the gap between germline ends came to 7 bases. The CDR3 extends over 13 amino acids. The CDR3 is CASRWASTDTQYF. The CDR3 DNA sequence: TGTGCCAGCAGATGGGCAAGCACAGATACGCAGTATTTT.

This clone has a single count. The chain uses TRBV4-3 and TRBJ2-3; TRBD2 aligns across 9 bases. The CDR3 runs to 16 residues. Per the germline V gene, CDR1 is LGHNA and CDR2 is YSLEER. J gave up 0 bases and V 2 bases, and 3 bases lay outside the gene matches. CDR3 residues: CASSQTGTSSTDTQYF. CDR3 nucleotides: TGCGCCAGCAGCCAAACCGGGACTAGCAGCACAGATACGCAGTATTTT.

V is TRBV9 and J is TRBJ2-5; 10 positions agree with TRBD2. The CDR3 runs 16 residues. The V segment lost 1 base and the J segment 5 bases; nucleotides outside the gene matches: 8. Germline V CDR1 and CDR2: SGDLS, YYNGEE. CDR3 amino acids: CASSVMSGGAGETQYF. DNA for the CDR3: TGTGCCAGCAGCGTAATGAGCGGGGGGGCGGGTGAGACCCAGTACTTC.

This clone has just a few counts. The chain recombines TRBV18 with TRBJ2-6; D is possibly TRBD1 (5 bases). The CDR3 spans 15 residues. Between the trimmed V and J ends, which lost 5 bases and 1 base, there was a span of 9 bases. CDR1 is KGHSH, CDR2 LQKENI, per germline. CDR3 sequence: CASSSTGSGANVLTF. For the CDR3, the DNA is TGTGCCAGCTCATCAACAGGTTCTGGGGCCAACGTCCTGACTTTC.

The V call is TRBV19, the J call TRBJ1-2; 11 bases map to TRBD1. In germline, CDR1 is LNHDA, CDR2 SQIVND (reference sequence). CDR3 length equals 16 residues. The ends lost 6 bases at V and 7 bases at J; junction bases unmatched: 13. CDR3 nucleotides: TGTGCCAGTAGGATCGACGCCCTGGGACAGGGGGTTGGCTACACCTTC. Translated: CASRIDALGQGVGYTF.

The V call is TRBV2, the J call TRBJ1-6, with 10 bases that match TRBD1. The CDR3 covers 14 residues. The germline V gene encodes CDR1 SNHLY and CDR2 FYNNEI. V lost 7 bases and J lost 8; bases outside the gene matches: 5. The CDR3 loop reads CASNSGTGDSPLHF. The CDR3 DNA reads TGTGCCAGCAACTCCGGGACAGGGGATTCACCCCTCCACTTT.

V and J are TRBV5-1 and TRBJ2-5, with 9 bases fitting TRBD1. The CDR3 runs to 15 residues. The J segment lost 9 bases and the V segment lost 0 bases, leaving 9 bases of the junction unmatched. The germline V gene encodes CDR1 SGHRS and CDR2 YFSETQ. CDR3 DNA: TGCGCCAGCAGCTTGGAAGGGACAGGGTCCATAGCCCAGTACTTC. Translation gives CASSLEGTGSIAQYF.

This clone was seen just once. This chain connects TRBV7-8 to TRBJ2-7; weak D call: TRBD1 (6 bases). The V end lost 4 bases, the J end lost 6 bases, and 16 bases lay between the germline ends. Looked up from germline, CDR1 is SGHVS and CDR2 is FQNEAQ. CDR3 length: 14 residues. The CDR3 spells CASSSQGLGGEQYF. The CDR3 DNA is TGTGCCAGCAGCTCGCAGGGTCTAGGGGGCGAGCAGTACTTC. The full variable domain, its missing parts supplied by reference TRBV7-8 and TRBJ2-7, is GAGVSQSPRYKVAKRGQDVALRCDPISGHVSLFWYQQALGQGPEFLTYFQNEAQLDKSGLPSDRFFAERPEGSVSTLKIQRTQQEDSAVYLCASSSQGLGGEQYFGPGTRLTVT.

The V call is TRBV10-2, the J call TRBJ1-6, with D tentatively TRBD1 (6 bases). Trimming pared 6 bases from V and 1 base from J, leaving 10 bases between. The CDR3 spans 15 residues. Germline CDR1 reads WSHSY; CDR2 reads SAAADI. CDR3 DNA: TGCGCCAGCAGACAACAGGGATCCTATAATTCACCCCTCCACTTT. Its translation is CASRQQGSYNSPLHF.

The chain employs TRBV3-1 (or the pseudogene TRBV3-2) and TRBJ1-2; no firm D call. Deletions cut 2 bases from V and 6 bases from J, with 4 bases between. Looked up from germline, CDR1 is LGHDT and CDR2 is YNNKEL (reference sequence). The CDR3 consists of 11 residues. CDR3 coding DNA: TGTGCCAGCAGCCAATATCATGGCTACACCTTC. This translates into CASSQYHGYTF.

The chain carries TRBV6-5 and TRBJ2-6, with 8 bases matching TRBD1. There are 15 residues in the CDR3. Per germline, CDR1 MNHEY and CDR2 SVGAGI. The junction had 5 bases not matched to a gene; V was cut back by 6 bases and J by 4 bases. The CDR3, as DNA: TGTGCCAGCAGGACAGGGGCTTCAGGGGCCAACGTCCTGACTTTC. It translates to CASRTGASGANVLTF.

V and J are TRBV3-1 (or the pseudogene TRBV3-2) and TRBJ1-4; TRBD1 matches at 7 bases. Per the germline V gene, CDR1 is LGHDT and CDR2 is YNNKEL (reference sequence). V dropped 1 base and J dropped 6; count of bases not matched to a gene: 8. CDR3 length equals 16 residues. The CDR3 here is CASSQVLGTVDEKLFF. In DNA form, the CDR3 reads TGTGCCAGCAGCCAAGTCCTCGGGACAGTGGATGAAAAACTGTTTTTT.

CDR3 protein: CSVETGTGIKTEAFF. The CDR3 DNA follows: TGCAGCGTTGAGACCGGGACAGGGATAAAGACTGAAGCTTTCTTT. The chain couples TRBV29-1 to TRBJ1-1, with 9 bases identical to TRBD1. The V gene end was trimmed by 3 bases and the J gene end by 5 bases; junction bases not matched to a gene: 10. Germline CDR1 and CDR2: SQVTM and ANQGSEA. The CDR3 consists of 15 residues. The full variable domain, rest sourced from reference TRBV29-1 and TRBJ1-1, is SAVISQKPSRDICQRGTSLTIQCQVDSQVTMMFWYRQQPGQSLTLIATANQGSEATYESGFVIDKFPISRPNLTFSTLTVSNMSPEDSSIYLCSVETGTGIKTEAFFGQGTRLTVV.

This chain uses TRBV7-9 with TRBJ1-2, with D possibly being TRBD1 (5 bases). V shed 2 bases and J shed 8 bases, with 15 bases lying between them. Per germline, CDR1 SEHNR and CDR2 FQNEAQ (reference sequence). This CDR3 is 14 amino acids long. In DNA form, the CDR3 reads TGTGCCAGCAGCTTATCTGGGGGGTCCAGGGGCTACACCTTC. Amino acid sequence: CASSLSGGSRGYTF. Supplemented by reference TRBV7-9 and TRBJ1-2, the full variable domain reads DTGVSQNPRHKITKRGQNVTFRCDPISEHNRLYWYRQTLGQGPEFLTYFQNEAQLEKSRLLSDRFSAERPKGSFSTLEIQRTEQGDSAMYLCASSLSGGSRGYTFGSGTRLTVV.